Listed here are 22 T cell receptor beta chains from one sample, sequenced in a study of control samples from healthy donors and cancer patients. Measured with immunoSEQ multiplex PCR; TCRdb has only the in-frame clones, and not every one. The data hold approximately 100,000 clones, with about 85% observed a single time. The sequencing sample was made of blood. Receptors were obtained from a woman between 40 and 55 years old in good health.

In nucleotides, the CDR3 is TGCGCCAGCAGCCAAAGTTTTAAGGGGGACTATGGCTACACCTTC. This codes for CASSQSFKGDYGYTF. The chain links TRBV4-1 to TRBJ1-2; D is possibly TRBD1 (6 bases). Trimming stripped 2 bases from V and 3 bases from J, with 13 bases between. Germline V gene lookup returns CDR1 MGHRA and CDR2 YSYEKL. The CDR3 sequence is 15 residues long.

The rearrangement links TRBV5-6 to TRBJ1-5; no firm D call. CDR1 is SGHDT and CDR2 is YYEEEE in the germline V gene. V was trimmed by 4 bases and J by 0 bases, leaving 5 bases between them. The CDR3 consists of 13 residues. DNA of the CDR3: TGTGCCAGCAGCGACGGTAGCAATCAGCCCCAGCATTTT. This codes for CASSDGSNQPQHF.

J is TRBJ1-2 and V is TRBV27; D remains ambiguous. V shed 3 bases and J shed 4 bases, with 9 bases lying between them. The length of the CDR3 is 13 residues. Germline CDR1 MNHEY, CDR2 SMNVEV (reference sequence). CDR3 protein: CASSFEGSYGYTF. In nucleotides, the CDR3 is TGTGCCAGCAGTTTCGAGGGTAGCTATGGCTACACCTTC.

This clone appeared once. This chain connects TRBV4-1 to TRBJ2-3, with 16 bases identical to TRBD2. Germline trimming cut 6 bases from V and 5 bases from J; bases unmatched to any gene: 8. The CDR3 is made up of 17 amino acids. Germline values: CDR1 MGHRA, CDR2 YSYEKL. The CDR3 region has the DNA TGCGCCAGCAGGCCCGGGACTAGCGGGGGGGCCGTAGATACGCAGTATTTT. Protein product: CASRPGTSGGAVDTQYF.

The J gene is TRBJ2-2, the V gene TRBV7-2, with 10 bases aligning to TRBD2. The CDR3 is made up of 13 amino acids. Germline values: CDR1 SGHTA, CDR2 FQGNSA. V dropped 6 bases and J dropped 8; count of bases not matched to a gene: 3. CDR3: CASRLAGVGELFF. In DNA, the CDR3 is TGTGCCAGCAGGCTAGCGGGGGTAGGGGAGCTGTTTTTT.

This clone was detected only once. The V call is TRBV3-1 (or the pseudogene TRBV3-2), the J call TRBJ1-5; D remains unclear. Per the germline V gene, CDR1 is LGHDT and CDR2 is YNNKEL (reference sequence). Deletions cut 1 base from V and 0 bases from J, with 4 bases between. The CDR3 contains 14 residues. CDR3 in DNA: TGTGCCAGCAGCCAAGTGAATAGCAATCAGCCCCAGCATTTT. Translating it yields CASSQVNSNQPQHF.

V gene TRBV19 combines with J gene TRBJ2-2; D remains unclear. Per the germline V gene, CDR1 is LNHDA and CDR2 is SQIVND (reference sequence). The CDR3 sequence is 17 residues long. V shed 7 bases and J shed 2 bases, with 20 bases lying between them. For the CDR3, the DNA is TGTGCCAGTAAGCAGGCATCGCCAGGTATAAACACCGGGGAGCTGTTTTTT. Its protein product is CASKQASPGINTGELFF.

V gene TRBV4-1 combines with J gene TRBJ1-1, with D hard to call. The CDR3 is 15 residues long. V gave up 3 bases and J gave up 1 base, with 12 bases separating them. The V gene's germline CDR1 is MGHRA and CDR2 YSYEKL. The CDR3 sequence is CASSHTEDPNTEAFF. CDR3 sequence (DNA): TGCGCCAGCAGCCATACTGAGGACCCGAACACTGAAGCTTTCTTT.

This chain connects TRBV27 to TRBJ1-3, with D possibly being TRBD1 (6 bases). The germline V and J ends were trimmed by 0 bases and 0 bases, with 12 bases remaining between them. In germline, CDR1 is MNHEY, CDR2 SMNVEV (reference sequence). This CDR3 is built from 17 residues. CDR3 region: CASSLSAGVSSGNTIYF. CDR3 in DNA: TGTGCCAGCAGTTTATCGGCAGGGGTGAGCTCTGGAAACACCATATATTTT.

The V and J genes are TRBV7-2 and TRBJ1-2; 8 nucleotides agree with TRBD1. The germline V gene encodes CDR1 SGHTA and CDR2 FQGNSA. V shed 5 bases and J 4 bases; nucleotides not matched to a gene: 12. This CDR3 has 16 residues. The CDR3 sequence: CASSPDREGEIYGYTF. The CDR3 DNA reads as TGTGCCAGCAGCCCGGACAGGGAGGGAGAGATCTATGGCTACACCTTC. Using reference TRBV7-2 and TRBJ1-2 for the parts outside the CDR3, the full variable domain is GAGVSQSPSNKVTEKGKDVELRCDPISGHTALYWYRQSLGQGLEFLIYFQGNSAPDKSGLPSDRFSAERTGGSVSTLTIQRTQQEDSAVYLCASSPDREGEIYGYTFGSGTRLTVV.

The rearrangement joins TRBV12-3 or TRBV12-4 to TRBJ2-5; D is perhaps TRBD2 (5 bases). V lost 2 bases to trimming and J lost 5 bases, with 9 bases between them. CDR3 length: 13 residues. The CDR3 coding sequence is TGTGCCAGCAGTTTAACGGAGGAGGAGACCCAGTACTTC. It translates to CASSLTEEETQYF.

This clone was observed a few times. The chain carries TRBV15 and TRBJ2-2; 9 nucleotides line up with TRBD1. This CDR3 is 16 amino acids long. J gave up 7 bases and V 3 bases, and 9 bases lay outside the gene matches. CDR1 LNHNV and CDR2 YYDKDF come from the germline V gene (reference sequence). The CDR3 is CATSSLDRGSGGELFF. The CDR3 nucleotides are TGTGCCACCAGCAGCCTCGACAGGGGGTCTGGCGGGGAGCTGTTTTTT.

The chain joins TRBV7-2 to TRBJ1-1; the D gene is possibly TRBD1 (5 bases). The CDR3 length is 16 residues. Trimming pared 3 bases from V and 1 base from J, leaving 15 bases between. CDR1 and CDR2 (germline): SGHTA, FQGNSA. The CDR3 reads CASSFVPLGTNTEAFF. The DNA for the CDR3 is TGTGCCAGCAGCTTTGTGCCCCTGGGGACGAACACTGAAGCTTTCTTT.

The genes are TRBV5-1 and TRBJ1-4, with D possibly matching TRBD1 (5 bases). V shed 4 bases and J shed 3 bases, with 10 bases lying between them. CDR3 size: 14 residues. CDR1 and CDR2 from the germline V gene are SGHRS and YFSETQ. The CDR3 here is CASSQGGANEKLFF. The CDR3 DNA follows: TGCGCCAGCAGCCAGGGTGGTGCTAATGAAAAACTGTTTTTT.

CDR3 nucleotide sequence: TGTGCCAGCAGCTTAGAAGCGTTTAACTATGGCTACACCTTC. Its protein is CASSLEAFNYGYTF. V usage is TRBV7-2 and J usage is TRBJ1-2; no clear D gene. This CDR3 is 14 amino acids long. Trimming pared 1 base from V and 1 base from J, leaving 7 bases between. From germline, CDR1 is SGHTA and CDR2 FQGNSA.

A few counts support this clone. The chain is built from TRBV9 and TRBJ2-3; tentatively, D is TRBD1 (6 bases). Germline V gives CDR1 SGDLS, CDR2 YYNGEE. Trimming took off 1 base at V and 7 bases at J, with 16 bases between the two ends. The CDR3 sequence is 15 residues long. The CDR3: CASSVPTPDSNTQYF. The CDR3 bases are TGTGCCAGCAGCGTACCAACCCCGGACAGTAATACGCAGTATTTT.

This clone was counted only a few times. The chain is built from TRBV12-3 or TRBV12-4 and TRBJ1-2; D remains ambiguous. V shed 4 bases and J shed 10 bases, with 13 bases lying between them. The CDR3 is made up of 12 amino acids. The CDR3, as DNA: TGTGCCAGCAGTTGGAGGGCATCAGACTACACCTTC. It encodes CASSWRASDYTF.

The CDR3 DNA sequence: TGTGCCAGCAGTTCTACCCCTGGGGGAGAGGATGGCTACACCTTC. Translated: CASSSTPGGEDGYTF. V gene TRBV6-5 combines with J gene TRBJ1-2; tentative D call: TRBD1 (5 bases). The CDR3 spans 15 residues. Per germline, CDR1 MNHEY and CDR2 SVGAGI. The V gene lost 4 bases and the J gene lost 6 bases, with 18 bases spanning the gap.

DNA of the CDR3: TGTGCCAGCAGTCAAGGCCGGGACAGGGGGCAGGGCTACACCTTC. The encoded protein is CASSQGRDRGQGYTF. The chain joins TRBV25-1 to TRBJ1-2; 12 bases fit TRBD1. Germline assignment: CDR1 MGHDK and CDR2 SYGVNS. The CDR3 is made up of 15 amino acids. J gave up 8 bases and V 5 bases, and 9 bases lay outside the gene matches.

CDR3 in DNA: TGTGCCAGCTCACCATCGACAGATGGAAACACCATATATTTT. Encoded protein: CASSPSTDGNTIYF. The chain carries TRBV18 and TRBJ1-3, with TRBD1 as a possible D gene (5 bases). This CDR3 has 14 amino acids. Per germline, CDR1 KGHSH and CDR2 LQKENI. V was cut by 2 bases and J by 3 bases, with 8 bases left in between.

The chain recombines TRBV7-9 with TRBJ1-2, with TRBD1 identical over 8 bases. Germline V gene data show CDR1 as SEHNR and CDR2 as FQNEAQ (reference sequence). J was trimmed by 8 bases and V by 5 bases; bases with no gene match: 10. CDR3 length equals 14 residues. The CDR3 here is CASSTGQGLRGYTF. The DNA of the CDR3 is TGTGCCAGCAGCACCGGACAGGGACTTAGGGGCTACACCTTC.

This chain joins TRBV19 and TRBJ2-1, with D perhaps matching TRBD1 (6 bases). The CDR3 is 14 residues long. CDR1 and CDR2 (germline): LNHDA, SQIVND (reference sequence). Trimming cost V 10 bases and J 6 bases, with 19 bases left between them. CDR3 DNA: TGTGCCACCCAACAGGGCCCGGCGTCCAATGAGCAGTTCTTC. This encodes CATQQGPASNEQFF.